The sequence of this TCR beta chain was determined in a study of identical twins. TCRdb re-derived calls from the 5' RACE reads in MiXCR, one entry per CDR3 protein. The sample records about 100,000 distinct CDR3 sequences, under 7% being singletons. The CDR3 consists of 13 residues. Deletions cut 4 bases from V and 8 bases from J, with 14 bases between. Germline values: CDR1 SQVTM, CDR2 ANQGSEA. There are many counts of this clonotype. Sequenced: memory T cells sorted from blood. This receptor was obtained from a woman in her forties or fifties in good health. The V and J genes are TRBV29-1 and TRBJ1-4, with D possibly TRBD1 on 5 matching bases. The CDR3 protein is CSVVGEQREKLFF. As DNA, the CDR3 is TGCAGCGTTGTGGGGGAGCAGCGCGAAAAACTGTTTTTT.